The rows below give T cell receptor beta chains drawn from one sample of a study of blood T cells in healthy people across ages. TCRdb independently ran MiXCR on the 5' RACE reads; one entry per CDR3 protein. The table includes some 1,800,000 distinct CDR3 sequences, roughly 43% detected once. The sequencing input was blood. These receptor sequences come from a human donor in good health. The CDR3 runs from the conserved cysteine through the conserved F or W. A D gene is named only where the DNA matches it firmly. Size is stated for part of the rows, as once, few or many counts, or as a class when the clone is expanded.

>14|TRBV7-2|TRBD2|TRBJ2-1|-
TGTGCCAGCACCGTCGTAGCGGGAACCAATGAGCAGTTCTTC
CASTVVAGTNEQFF
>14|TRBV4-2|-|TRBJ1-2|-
TGTGCCAGCAGCCAAGCGGAGGGAAACTATGGCTACACCTTC
CASSQAEGNYGYTF
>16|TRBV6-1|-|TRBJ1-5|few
TGTGCCAGCAGTGAAGCGAGCCGGGTGGGGGCCCGGCCCCAGCATTTT
CASSEASRVGARPQHF
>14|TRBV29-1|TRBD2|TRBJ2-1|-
TGCAGCGTTGCACCGGGGGGGGCAAGGAATGAGCAGTTCTTC
CSVAPGGARNEQFF
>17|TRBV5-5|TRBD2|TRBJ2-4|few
TGTGCCAGCAGCTTCCTTATGGCTAGCGGATTCAAAAACATTCAGTACTTC
CASSFLMASGFKNIQYF
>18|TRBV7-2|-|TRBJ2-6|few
TGTGCCAGTAGCTTCCGTTACCCCGGGGCCTCTGGGGCCAACGTCCTGACTTTC
CASSFRYPGASGANVLTF
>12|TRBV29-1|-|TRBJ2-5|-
TGCAGCGCTGAATCTCTGGGAGAGACCCAGTACTTC
CSAESLGETQYF
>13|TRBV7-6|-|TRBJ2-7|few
TGTGCCAGCAGCTCAAGGTATGACTACGAGCAGTACTTC
CASSSRYDYEQYF
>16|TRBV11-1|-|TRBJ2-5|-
TGTGCCAGCAGCTTAGGCCAGACTACTACGGGAGAGACCCAGTACTTC
CASSLGQTTTGETQYF
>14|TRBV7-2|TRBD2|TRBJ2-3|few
TGTGCCAGCAGCCGGACTAGCTTCACAGATACGCAGTATTTT
CASSRTSFTDTQYF
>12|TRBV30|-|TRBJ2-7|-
TGTGCCTGGACAGTTAGTAAGGGCGAGCAGTACTTC
CAWTVSKGEQYF
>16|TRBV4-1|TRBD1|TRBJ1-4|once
TGCGCCAGCAGCCCTCGGGGGACAGTTCCAAATGAAAAACTGTTTTTT
CASSPRGTVPNEKLFF
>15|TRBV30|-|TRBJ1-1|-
TGTGCCTGGAGTGGACCACAGGGAAGGAACACTGAAGCTTTCTTT
CAWSGPQGRNTEAFF
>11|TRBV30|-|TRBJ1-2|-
TGTGCCTGGAGTGTCTACTATGGCTACACCTTC
CAWSVYYGYTF
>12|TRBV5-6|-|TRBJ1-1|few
TGTGCCAGCAGCTTGGCGGCCAGAGAAGCTTTCTTT
CASSLAAREAFF
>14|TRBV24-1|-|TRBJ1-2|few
TGTGCCACCAGTGAGACTACAGGGATCCATGGCTACACCTTC
CATSETTGIHGYTF
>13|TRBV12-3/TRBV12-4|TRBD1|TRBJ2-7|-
TGTACCAGCACCCTAGGACAGGGCGGCGAGCAGTACTTC
CTSTLGQGGEQYF
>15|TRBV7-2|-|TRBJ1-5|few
TGTGCCAGCAGCTTAGTTTACGACAGCAATCAGCCCCAGCATTTT
CASSLVYDSNQPQHF
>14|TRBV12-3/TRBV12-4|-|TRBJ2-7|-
TGTGCCAGCGCCCCGGTGGGGGGAAGCTACGAGCAGTACTTC
CASAPVGGSYEQYF
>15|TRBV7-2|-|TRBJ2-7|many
TGTGCCAGCAGTCCCGTCACGGGGCAGTACTACGAGCAGTACTTC
CASSPVTGQYYEQYF
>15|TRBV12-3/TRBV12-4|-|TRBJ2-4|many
TGTGCCAGCAGTCTTGGGGGGGCGGCCAAAAACATTCAGTACTTC
CASSLGGAAKNIQYF
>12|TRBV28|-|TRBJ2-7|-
TGTGCCACCGCGGACAGCTTTTACGAGCAGTACTTC
CATADSFYEQYF
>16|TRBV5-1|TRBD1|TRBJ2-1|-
TGCGCCAGCAGCTTGGTCGACAGGGGCCTCTACAATGAGCAGTTCTTC
CASSLVDRGLYNEQFF
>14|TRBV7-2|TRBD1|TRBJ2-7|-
TGTGCCAGCAGCCGAGACAGGGGGTCCTACGAGCGGTACTTC
CASSRDRGSYERYF
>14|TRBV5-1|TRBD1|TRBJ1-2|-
TGCGCCAGCAGCCCGGGGACAGGGCAGTCTGGCTACACCTTC
CASSPGTGQSGYTF
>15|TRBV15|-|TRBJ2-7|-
TGTGCCACCAGCAGAGGGCCGGGCTACTCCTACGAGCAGTACTTC
CATSRGPGYSYEQYF
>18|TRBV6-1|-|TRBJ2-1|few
TGTGCCAGCAGTGTTGGCCCCCTAAAAGGGACCCAGACGGGTGAGCAGTTCTTC
CASSVGPLKGTQTGEQFF
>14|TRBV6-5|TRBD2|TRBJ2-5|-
TGTGCCAGCAGCACCGGGGGGGCGCAGGGGACCCAGTACTTC
CASSTGGAQGTQYF
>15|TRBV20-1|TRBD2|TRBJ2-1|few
TGCAGTGCTCCTCCTGTGGCGGGGGGGCCGGTTGAGCAGTTCTTC
CSAPPVAGGPVEQFF
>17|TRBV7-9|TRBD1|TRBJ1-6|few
TGTGCCAGCAGCTCTAAGGCGGGGACAGGGTCGTCTCACCCTCTCCACTTT
CASSSKAGTGSSHPLHF
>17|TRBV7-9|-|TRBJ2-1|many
TGTGCCAGCAGTAGAGGGGCCCTTGAGAGCTCCTACAATGAGCAGTTCTTC
CASSRGALESSYNEQFF
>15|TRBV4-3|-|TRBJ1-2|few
TGCGCCAGCAGCCAATTCCAGGGCGGTAACTATGGCTACACCTTC
CASSQFQGGNYGYTF
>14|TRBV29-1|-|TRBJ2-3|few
TGCAGCACTGTAGAGGGCCCCCTCACAGATACGCAGTATTTT
CSTVEGPLTDTQYF
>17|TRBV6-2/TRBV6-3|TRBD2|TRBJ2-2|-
TGTGCCAGCAAGGGGGCTAGCGGGGGCTTCCCACCCCGGGTGCTGTTTTTT
CASKGASGGFPPRVLFF
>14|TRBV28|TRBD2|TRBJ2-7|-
TGTGCCAGCAAACTAGCGGGGGGGCAATACGAGCAGTACTTC
CASKLAGGQYEQYF
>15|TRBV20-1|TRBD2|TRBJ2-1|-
TGCAGTGCCACCAAAGCGGGGTTAGGGGACAATGAGCAGTTCTTC
CSATKAGLGDNEQFF
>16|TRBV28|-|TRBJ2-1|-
TGTGCCAGCAGTTTACCGCGGGGTCGGTTTGACGGTGAGCAGTTCTTC
CASSLPRGRFDGEQFF
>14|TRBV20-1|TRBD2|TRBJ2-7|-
TGCAGTGCTAGTAGGCGGGGGGCCTATTCCGAGCAGTACTTC
CSASRRGAYSEQYF